This T cell receptor (beta chain) stems from a study of regulatory T cells in long-lasting Graves disease. The table lists this clonotype with a few counts. Its antigen is unknown. Investigators prepared the TCR beta libraries by applying iRepertoire HTBI primers and Arm-PCR of CDR3 regions. TCRdb re-derived calls from the multiplex PCR reads in MiXCR, one entry per CDR3 protein. The repertoire holds hundreds of thousands of distinct CDR3 sequences, with under 20% as singletons. Whole-study results and caveats: Newly diagnosed patients had higher TCR diversity than persistent Graves' patients did.

The germline V gene encodes CDR1 SGHNT and CDR2 YYREEE (reference sequence). Trimming cost V 0 bases and J 5 bases, with 14 bases left between them. The CDR3 runs to 15 residues. Regarding time point: newly diagnosed GD, antithyroid drugs for less than 3 months. Preparation of the TCR library used RNA extracted from PBMCs. These same data were also listed under a study on T cells in Graves' hyperthyroidism and ophthalmopathy. That work states: Those with hyperthyroidism were 18 to 65 years old, newly diagnosed, and ill for under 2 months.

The gene calls are TRBV5-4 and TRBJ2-5; the D is unclear. This TCR derives from a woman in her 30s with Graves disease. The sample here was peripheral blood mononuclear cells (PBMCs), taken at new diagnosis, from a patient treated with antithyroid drugs. CDR3 in amino acids: CASSLGGTAVETQYF. CDR3 bases: TGTGCCAGCAGCTTGGGGGGAACAGCCGTGGAGACCCAGTACTTC.